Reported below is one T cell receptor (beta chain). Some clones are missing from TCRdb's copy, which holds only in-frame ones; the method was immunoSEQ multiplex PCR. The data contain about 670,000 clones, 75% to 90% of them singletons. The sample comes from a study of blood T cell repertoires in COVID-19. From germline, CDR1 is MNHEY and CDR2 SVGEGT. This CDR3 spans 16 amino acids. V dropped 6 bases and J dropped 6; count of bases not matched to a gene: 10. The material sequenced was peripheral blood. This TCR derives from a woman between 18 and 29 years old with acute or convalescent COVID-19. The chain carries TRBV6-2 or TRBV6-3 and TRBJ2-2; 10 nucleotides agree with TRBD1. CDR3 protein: CASSQTGTGVSGELFF. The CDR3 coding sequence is TGTGCCAGCAGCCAGACCGGGACAGGGGTATCCGGGGAGCTGTTTTTT.